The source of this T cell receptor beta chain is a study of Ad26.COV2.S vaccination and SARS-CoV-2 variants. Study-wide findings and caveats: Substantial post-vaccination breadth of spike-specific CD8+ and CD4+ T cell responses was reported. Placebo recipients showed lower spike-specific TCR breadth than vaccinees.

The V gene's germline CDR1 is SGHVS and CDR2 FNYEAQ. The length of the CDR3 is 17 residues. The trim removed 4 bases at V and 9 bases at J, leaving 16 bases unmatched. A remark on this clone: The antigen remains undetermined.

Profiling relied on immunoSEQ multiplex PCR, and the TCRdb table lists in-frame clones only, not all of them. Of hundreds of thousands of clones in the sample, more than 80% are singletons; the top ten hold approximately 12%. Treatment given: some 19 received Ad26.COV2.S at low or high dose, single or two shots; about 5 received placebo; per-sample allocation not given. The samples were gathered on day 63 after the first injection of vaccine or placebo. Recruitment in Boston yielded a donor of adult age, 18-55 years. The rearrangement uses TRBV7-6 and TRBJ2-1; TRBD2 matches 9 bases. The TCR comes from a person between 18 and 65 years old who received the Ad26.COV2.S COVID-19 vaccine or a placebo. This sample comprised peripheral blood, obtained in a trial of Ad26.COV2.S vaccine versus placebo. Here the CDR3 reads CASSSPASGESQREQFF. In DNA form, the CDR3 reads TGTGCCAGCAGCTCCCCCGCTAGCGGGGAATCCCAACGTGAGCAGTTCTTC.